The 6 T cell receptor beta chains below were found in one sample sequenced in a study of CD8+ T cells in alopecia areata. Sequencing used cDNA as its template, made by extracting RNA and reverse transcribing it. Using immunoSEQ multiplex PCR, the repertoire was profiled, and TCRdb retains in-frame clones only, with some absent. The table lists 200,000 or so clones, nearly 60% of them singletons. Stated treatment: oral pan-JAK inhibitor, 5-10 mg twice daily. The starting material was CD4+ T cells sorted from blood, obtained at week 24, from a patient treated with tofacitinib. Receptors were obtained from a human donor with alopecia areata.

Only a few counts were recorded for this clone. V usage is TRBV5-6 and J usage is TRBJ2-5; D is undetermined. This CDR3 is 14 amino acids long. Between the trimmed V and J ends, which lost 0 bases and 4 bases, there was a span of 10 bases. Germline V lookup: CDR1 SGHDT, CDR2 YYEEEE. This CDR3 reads CASSLGITGETQYF. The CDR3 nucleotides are TGTGCCAGCAGCTTGGGCATAACCGGAGAGACCCAGTACTTC.

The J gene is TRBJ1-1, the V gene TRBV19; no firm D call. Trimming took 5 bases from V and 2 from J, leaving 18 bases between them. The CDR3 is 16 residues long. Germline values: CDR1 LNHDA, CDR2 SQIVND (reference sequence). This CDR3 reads CASSPLLGRANTEAFF. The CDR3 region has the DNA TGTGCCAGTAGTCCTCTCCTTGGTAGGGCAAACACTGAAGCTTTCTTT.

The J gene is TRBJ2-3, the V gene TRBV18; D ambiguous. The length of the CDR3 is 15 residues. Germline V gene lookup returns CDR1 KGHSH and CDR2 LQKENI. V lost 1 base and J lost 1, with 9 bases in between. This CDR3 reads CASSPLPPGTDTQYF. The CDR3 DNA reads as TGTGCCAGCTCACCACTGCCACCGGGCACAGATACGCAGTATTTT.

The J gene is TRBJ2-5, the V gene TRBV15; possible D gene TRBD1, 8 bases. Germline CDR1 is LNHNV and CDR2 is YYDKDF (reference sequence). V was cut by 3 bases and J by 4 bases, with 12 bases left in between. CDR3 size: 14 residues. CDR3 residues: CATSRTGEGETQYF. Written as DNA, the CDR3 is TGTGCCACCAGCAGGACAGGGGAGGGAGAGACCCAGTACTTC. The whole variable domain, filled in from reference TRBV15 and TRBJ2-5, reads DAMVIQNPRYQVTQFGKPVTLSCSQTLNHNVMYWYQQKSSQAPKLLFHYYDKDFNNEADTPDNFQSRRPNTSFCFLDIRSPGLGDTAMYLCATSRTGEGETQYFGPGTRLLVL.

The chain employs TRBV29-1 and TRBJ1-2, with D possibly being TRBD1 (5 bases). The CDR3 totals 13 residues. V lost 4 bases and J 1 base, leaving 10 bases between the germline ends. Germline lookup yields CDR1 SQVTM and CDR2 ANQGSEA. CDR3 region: CSVGRASNYGYTF. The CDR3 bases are TGCAGCGTTGGCAGGGCTAGTAACTATGGCTACACCTTC.

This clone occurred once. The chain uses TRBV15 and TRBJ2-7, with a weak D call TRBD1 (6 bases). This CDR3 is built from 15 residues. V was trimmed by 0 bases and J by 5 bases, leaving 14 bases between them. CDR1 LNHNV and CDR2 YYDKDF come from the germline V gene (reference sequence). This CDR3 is CATSRDVGASNEQYF. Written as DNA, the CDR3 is TGTGCCACCAGCAGAGACGTGGGGGCTTCCAACGAGCAGTACTTC.